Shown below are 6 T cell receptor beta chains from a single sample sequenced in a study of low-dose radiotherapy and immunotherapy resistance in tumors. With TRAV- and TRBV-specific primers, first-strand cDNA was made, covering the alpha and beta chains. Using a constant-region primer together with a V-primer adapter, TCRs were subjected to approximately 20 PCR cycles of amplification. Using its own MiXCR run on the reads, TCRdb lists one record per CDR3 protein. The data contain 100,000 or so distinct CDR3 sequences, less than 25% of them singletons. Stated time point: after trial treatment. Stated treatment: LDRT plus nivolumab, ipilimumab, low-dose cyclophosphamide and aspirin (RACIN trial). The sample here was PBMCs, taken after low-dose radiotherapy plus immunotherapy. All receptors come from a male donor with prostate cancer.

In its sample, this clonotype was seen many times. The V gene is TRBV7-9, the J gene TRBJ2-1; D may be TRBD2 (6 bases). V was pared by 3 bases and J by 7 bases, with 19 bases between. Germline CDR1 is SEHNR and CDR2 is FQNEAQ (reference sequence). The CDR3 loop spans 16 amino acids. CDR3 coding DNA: TGTGCCAGCAGCTTGGCAGGTTACGGGGGAGGAAATGAGCAGTTCTTC. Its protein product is CASSLAGYGGGNEQFF.

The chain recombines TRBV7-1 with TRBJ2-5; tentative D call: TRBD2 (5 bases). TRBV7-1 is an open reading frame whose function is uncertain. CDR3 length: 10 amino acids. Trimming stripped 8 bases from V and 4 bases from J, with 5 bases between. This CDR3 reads CASGLETQYF. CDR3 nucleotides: TGTGCCAGCGGACTAGAGACCCAGTACTTC.

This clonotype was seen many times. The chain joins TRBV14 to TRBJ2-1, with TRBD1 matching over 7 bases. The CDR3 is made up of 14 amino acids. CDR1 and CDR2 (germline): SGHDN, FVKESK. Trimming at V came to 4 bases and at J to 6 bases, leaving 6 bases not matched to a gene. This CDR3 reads CASSLLPGGNEQFF. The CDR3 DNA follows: TGTGCCAGCAGCCTCCTCCCAGGGGGCAATGAGCAGTTCTTC.

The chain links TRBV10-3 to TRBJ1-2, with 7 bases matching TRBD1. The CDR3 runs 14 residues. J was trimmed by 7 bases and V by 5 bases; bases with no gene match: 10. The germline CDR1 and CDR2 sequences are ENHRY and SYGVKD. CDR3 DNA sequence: TGTGCCATCAGTAGTCGGGGACAGAGTGGTGGCTACACCTTC. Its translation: CAISSRGQSGGYTF.

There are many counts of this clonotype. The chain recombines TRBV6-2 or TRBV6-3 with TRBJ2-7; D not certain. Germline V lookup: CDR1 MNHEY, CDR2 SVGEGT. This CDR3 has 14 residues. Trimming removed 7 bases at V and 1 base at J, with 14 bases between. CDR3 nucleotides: TGTGCCAGCAACCAACCCCGCGGATCCTACGAGCAGTACTTC. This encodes CASNQPRGSYEQYF.

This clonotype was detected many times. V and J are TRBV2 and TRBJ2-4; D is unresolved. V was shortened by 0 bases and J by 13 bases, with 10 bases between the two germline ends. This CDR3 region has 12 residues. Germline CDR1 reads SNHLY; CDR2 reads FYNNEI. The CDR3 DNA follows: TGTGCCAGCAGTGAAGCGTGGCAGAAACAGTACTTC. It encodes CASSEAWQKQYF.